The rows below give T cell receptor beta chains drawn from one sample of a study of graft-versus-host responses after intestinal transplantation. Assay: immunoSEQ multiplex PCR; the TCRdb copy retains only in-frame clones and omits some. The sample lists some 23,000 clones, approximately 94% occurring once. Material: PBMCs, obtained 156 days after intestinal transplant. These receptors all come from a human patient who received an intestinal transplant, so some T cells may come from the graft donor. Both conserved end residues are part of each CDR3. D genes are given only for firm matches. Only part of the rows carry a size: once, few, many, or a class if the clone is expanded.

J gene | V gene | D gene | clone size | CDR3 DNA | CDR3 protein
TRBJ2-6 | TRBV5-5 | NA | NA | TGTGCCAGCAGCTCCGGCAACTCTGGGGCCAACGTCCTGACTTTC | CASSSGNSGANVLTF
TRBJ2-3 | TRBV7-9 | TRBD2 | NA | TGTGCCAGCAGCTACAAAACTAGCGGGGGCCCATCTTACACAGATACGCAGTATTTT | CASSYKTSGGPSYTDTQYF
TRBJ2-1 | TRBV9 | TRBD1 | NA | TGTGCCAGCAGCGACGACAGGGAGTGGGACAATGAGCAGTTCTTC | CASSDDREWDNEQFF
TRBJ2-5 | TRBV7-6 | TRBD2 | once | TGTGCCAGCAGCTCGGGACTAGCGGCTCAAGAGACCCAGTACTTC | CASSSGLAAQETQYF
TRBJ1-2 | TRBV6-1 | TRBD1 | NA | TGTGCCAGCAGAGCGGACAGGGTTGCTGGCTACACCTTC | CASRADRVAGYTF
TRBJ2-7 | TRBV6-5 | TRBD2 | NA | TGTGCCAGCAGTTACTCGGGGGGGAACCGCGAGCAGTACTTC | CASSYSGGNREQYF
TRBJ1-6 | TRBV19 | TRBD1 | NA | TGTGCCAGTAGTATATTCCTTTTGGGACAGGGGTATTCACCCCTCCACTTT | CASSIFLLGQGYSPLHF
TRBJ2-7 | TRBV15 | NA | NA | TGTGCCACCAGCAGAGATCTGGATCGAGGTCTCGGGGTTGAGCAGTACTTC | CATSRDLDRGLGVEQYF
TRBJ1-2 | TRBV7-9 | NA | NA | TGTGCCAGCAGCTGGTTTTATGACTACACCTTC | CASSWFYDYTF
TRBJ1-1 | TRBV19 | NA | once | TGTGCCAGTAGTTTTCTCCGGGACGGGAGACTGAACACTGAAGCTTTCTTT | CASSFLRDGRLNTEAFF
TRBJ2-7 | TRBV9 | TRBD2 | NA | TGTGCCAGCAGCGTGGGCGGGACTAGCGGGGGGGTGTTCGGGAACGAGCAGTACTTC | CASSVGGTSGGVFGNEQYF
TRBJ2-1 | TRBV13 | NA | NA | TGTGCCAGCAGCTTAGTCGCAGGGATCAATGAGCAGTTCTTC | CASSLVAGINEQFF
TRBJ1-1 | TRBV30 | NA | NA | TGTGCCTGGGGACGGTTGAACACTGAAGCTTTCTTT | CAWGRLNTEAFF
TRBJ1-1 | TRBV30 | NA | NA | TGTGCCTGGAGGGCGACAGCGGGGACTGAAGCTTTCTTT | CAWRATAGTEAFF
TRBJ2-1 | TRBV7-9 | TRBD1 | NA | TGTGCCAGCCTCCGGGACAGGGACTACAATGAGCAGTTCTTC | CASLRDRDYNEQFF
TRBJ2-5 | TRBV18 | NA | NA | TGTGCCAGCTCACCAACGGGACATCAAGAGACCCAGTACTTC | CASSPTGHQETQYF
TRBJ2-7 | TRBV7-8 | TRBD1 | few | TGTGCCAGCAGCTTAGGTGGGACAGGGGAAGCCTACGAGCAGTACTTC | CASSLGGTGEAYEQYF
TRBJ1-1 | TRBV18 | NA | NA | TGTGCCAGCTCACCCGGGAACACTGAAGCTTTCTTT | CASSPGNTEAFF
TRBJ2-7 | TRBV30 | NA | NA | TGTGCCTGGAGCGGGGGGAGGGGGTCATACGAGCAGTACTTC | CAWSGGRGSYEQYF
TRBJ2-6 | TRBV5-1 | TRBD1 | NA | TGCGCCAGCAGCGGGGACAGGGGCGCCGGGGCCAACGTCCTGACTTTC | CASSGDRGAGANVLTF
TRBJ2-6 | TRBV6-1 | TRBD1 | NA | TGTGCCAGCAGTGAAGCCCCGGGTGACAGGGTGGCTGGGGCCAACGTCCTGACTTTC | CASSEAPGDRVAGANVLTF
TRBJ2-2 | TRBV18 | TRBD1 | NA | TGTGCCAGCTCAGGCGCAAGGGGGCGACCGAACACCGGGGAGCTGTTTTTT | CASSGARGRPNTGELFF
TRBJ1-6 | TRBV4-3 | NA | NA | TGCGCCAGCAGCCAAGTGAACAGCAGAAACCCCTATAATTCACCCCTCCACTTT | CASSQVNSRNPYNSPLHF
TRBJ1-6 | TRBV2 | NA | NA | TGTGCCAGCAGTGAAGAGGGTTTTAATTCACCCCTCCACTTT | CASSEEGFNSPLHF
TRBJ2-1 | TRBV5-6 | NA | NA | TGTGCCAGCAGCTTGATGGTAGGCCAGCCCTACAATGAGCAGTTCTTC | CASSLMVGQPYNEQFF
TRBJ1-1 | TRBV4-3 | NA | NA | TGCGCCAGCAGCCAAGGGGGTCTCCGGGACACATCCAACACTGAAGCTTTCTTT | CASSQGGLRDTSNTEAFF
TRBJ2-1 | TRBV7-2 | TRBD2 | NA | TGTGCCAGCAGCTTAGTACTAGCGAACAATGAGCAGTTCTTC | CASSLVLANNEQFF